This T cell receptor (beta chain) was sequenced for a study of shared clonotypes between healthy human individuals. Study-wide background: Per donor, CD8 memory used one plate, CD8 naive used two, CD4 memory used three and CD4 naive used three. Notes on the study in general: Sorted-subset sequencing, rarefaction showed, was incomplete despite large depth. Having only a few donors restricted how much genetic and exposure-history diversity was captured.

The CDR3 extends over 13 amino acids. Germline V gene data show CDR1 as SGHRS and CDR2 as YFSETQ. Trimming removed 4 bases from V and 8 bases from J; junction bases left unmatched: 7. As to this clone: Its antigen is still unknown.

Every subset had its genomic DNA shared out evenly among several immunoSEQ plates. Some clones are missing from TCRdb's copy, which holds only in-frame ones; the method was immunoSEQ multiplex PCR. The profile shows approximately 500,000 clones, 96% of them singletons. The chain is built from TRBV5-1 and TRBJ2-3; 7 nucleotides agree with TRBD2. Source material: naive CD4+ T cells sorted from blood. Regarding subset: CD45RA+ positively selected. This TCR was recovered from a woman between 25 and 40 years old in good health. The CDR3 region is CASSTREQGTQYF. Here the CDR3 DNA reads TGCGCCAGCAGCACGCGGGAGCAAGGTACGCAGTATTTT.